This is a list of T cell receptor beta chains from one sample in a study of cytomegalovirus exposure and HLA in healthy donors. This table comes from immunoSEQ multiplex PCR, and its TCRdb copy is limited to in-frame clones, with some not included. The table has about 190,000 clones, 79% seen once; the top ten hold 1.6%. The sequenced sample consisted of PBMCs. The receptors here all came from a woman between 18 and 29 years old in good health and CMV-seronegative. Each CDR3 is given without its conserved first and last residue. Each record gives: V gene, J gene, CDR3 protein.

>TRBV5-8|TRBJ1-2
ASSLVGAYYGYT
>TRBV28|TRBJ2-7
ASKPPDSLSSYEQY
>TRBV6-5|TRBJ2-5
ASSQTARVRRAQY
>TRBV19|TRBJ1-1
ASSFLGQGDTEAF
>TRBV6-1|TRBJ2-5
ASSASRRETQY
>TRBV28|TRBJ1-3
ASSFTTPGTGANRNTIY
>TRBV6-6|TRBJ1-4
ASRRDRIEKLF
>TRBV6-1|TRBJ2-1
ASSASGIGRGDEQF
>TRBV9|TRBJ2-3
ASSPRGTGPTDTQY
>TRBV27|TRBJ1-2
ASSLQGRVNYGYT
>TRBV18|TRBJ1-2
ASSGSGDGYT
>TRBV2|TRBJ2-6
ASNAGTTGLRGANVLT
>TRBV27|TRBJ1-1
ASSHLTGQTLNTEAF
>TRBV28|TRBJ2-5
ASSFGPQGLAVRETQY
>TRBV5-6|TRBJ1-2
ASSVGVRHGYT
>TRBV28|TRBJ2-3
ASSFPLGSGWSRTSTDTQY
>TRBV6-6|TRBJ1-5
ASSMVAGQANQPQH
>TRBV18|TRBJ1-1
ASSPGRNTEAF
>TRBV5-6|TRBJ2-3
ASSLTRGTADTQY
>TRBV5-5|TRBJ2-2
ASSFQVGGDTGELF
>TRBV11-1|TRBJ1-1
ASSWQGSYTEAF
>TRBV28|TRBJ2-5
ASSPTSGRAGGETQY
>TRBV19|TRBJ2-7
ASSDNPLPYEQY
>TRBV4-2|TRBJ2-1
ASSPRDLIGDEQF
>TRBV10-1|TRBJ2-7
ASSRDISYEQY